These 29 T cell receptor beta chains share one sample of origin, sequenced in a study of technical replicates of blood from several donors (dated 2017 in TCRdb). Library preparation used the immunoSEQ multiplex PCR assay. Here the immuneACCESS table is served through TCRdb, limited to in-frame sequences with V and J called. Missing clones are a known gap in these copies; in checked studies unresolved V genes cover under half, and the rest lacks a known reason. Counted in this sample were 75,000 to 90,000 clones; about nine tenths of them appeared once. The ten largest account for 0.3% to 0.45% of the sample. Material: T cells isolated from PBMCs. Source of these receptors: a human donor in good health.

This chain uses TRBV13 with TRBJ1-5; a possible D gene is TRBD1 (5 bases). The V end lost 3 bases, the J end lost 4 bases, and 10 bases lay between the germline ends. CDR1 and CDR2 from the germline V gene are PRHDT and FYEKMQ (reference sequence). The CDR3 spans 14 residues. CDR3: CASSLGGGNQPQHF. The CDR3 DNA is TGTGCCAGCAGCTTGGGGGGGGGAAATCAGCCCCAGCATTTT.

The genes are TRBV10-3 and TRBJ2-7, with 8 bases fitting TRBD2. Germline CDR1 ENHRY, CDR2 SYGVKD. Trimming removed 3 bases from V and 4 bases from J; junction bases left unmatched: 5. The CDR3 covers 14 residues. The chain's CDR3 is CAISEGGRIYEQYF. Here the CDR3 DNA reads TGTGCCATCAGTGAAGGCGGGAGGATATACGAGCAGTACTTC.

The V call is TRBV21-1, the J call TRBJ1-1; TRBD1 is taken as the D call from the table, unchecked against the DNA. TRBV21-1 is a pseudogene segment. This CDR3 spans 13 amino acids. The CDR3 loop is CASFSQGDTEAFF. CDR3 coding DNA: TGTGCCAGCTTTAGTCAGGGGGACACTGAAGCTTTCTTT.

The chain uses TRBV29-1 and TRBJ2-7; TRBD2 matches 11 bases. CDR3 length: 13 residues. Germline assignment: CDR1 SQVTM and CDR2 ANQGSEA. V dropped 5 bases and J dropped 2; count of bases not matched to a gene: 2. This CDR3 is CSVLAGGPYEQYF. CDR3 DNA sequence: TGCAGCGTTTTAGCGGGAGGGCCCTACGAGCAGTACTTC.

V and J are TRBV13 and TRBJ2-5, with TRBD1 matching over 10 bases. The CDR3 covers 15 residues. V lost 5 bases to trimming and J lost 3 bases; unmatched junction nucleotides: 6. Germline assignment: CDR1 PRHDT and CDR2 FYEKMQ (reference sequence). The CDR3 region is CASSPGGTGEETQYF. In DNA form, the CDR3 reads TGTGCCAGCAGCCCCGGGGGGACAGGGGAAGAGACCCAGTACTTC.

The chain links TRBV2 to TRBJ2-1, with TRBD2 matching over 8 bases. From germline, CDR1 is SNHLY and CDR2 FYNNEI. This CDR3 has 15 residues. V shed 5 bases, J shed 5 bases, and the junction held 8 bases outside the gene matches. Here the CDR3 DNA reads TGTGCCAGCAGTACCACTAGCGGTCAAAACAATGAGCAGTTCTTC. This sequence encodes CASSTTSGQNNEQFF.

The gene calls are TRBV27 and TRBJ2-3, with a tentative D call TRBD2 (6 bases). The CDR3 consists of 14 residues. V dropped 3 bases and J dropped 6 bases, with 13 bases sitting between them. Germline V gene data show CDR1 as MNHEY and CDR2 as SMNVEV (reference sequence). The CDR3 sequence: CASSFGGNGDTQYF. CDR3 nucleotide sequence: TGTGCCAGCAGTTTTGGAGGGAACGGGGATACGCAGTATTTT.

The table lists this clone with a count of one. CDR3 loop: CASSKQTDTEAFF. The CDR3 DNA follows: TGTGCCAGCAGCAAGCAGACAGACACTGAAGCTTTCTTT. The chain joins TRBV11-2 to TRBJ1-1, with D perhaps matching TRBD1 (5 bases). Looked up from germline, CDR1 is SGHAT and CDR2 is FQNNGV. Between the trimmed V and J ends, which lost 5 bases and 3 bases, there was a span of 10 bases. CDR3 length equals 13 residues.

This clone showed up just a few times. J is TRBJ2-7 and V is TRBV15, with TRBD1 matching over 10 bases. The germline V gene has CDR1 LNHNV and CDR2 YYDKDF (reference sequence). The CDR3 has 16 amino acids. Trimming removed 2 bases from V and 5 bases from J; junction bases left unmatched: 9. CDR3: CATSRHASGTGDEQYF. CDR3 in DNA: TGTGCCACCAGCAGACATGCTTCCGGGACAGGGGACGAGCAGTACTTC.

The J gene is TRBJ2-7, the V gene TRBV30; D call uncertain. V was pared by 4 bases and J by 3 bases, with 10 bases between. Germline CDR1 and CDR2: GTSNPN and SVGIG (reference sequence). The CDR3 has 12 residues. In DNA form, the CDR3 reads TGTGCCTGGAACAGTGCCGGCTACGAGCAGTACTTC. This codes for CAWNSAGYEQYF.

This rearrangement joins TRBV9 to TRBJ1-1; D is ambiguous. With 3 bases removed from V and 3 bases from J, the gap between germline ends came to 6 bases. Germline V gene data show CDR1 as SGDLS and CDR2 as YYNGEE. This CDR3 is 12 amino acids long. The CDR3 region has the DNA TGTGCCAGCAGCGCGACTCACACTGAAGCTTTCTTT. Encoded protein: CASSATHTEAFF.

The chain couples TRBV27 to TRBJ2-1, with D hard to call. The ends were cut back, 5 bases at V and 4 bases at J, with 6 bases in the middle. The CDR3 runs to 12 residues. Germline CDR1 MNHEY, CDR2 SMNVEV (reference sequence). The CDR3 DNA reads TGTGCCAGCAGTCCACAGTACAATGAGCAGTTCTTC. It specifies CASSPQYNEQFF.

This clone showed up just a few times. The rearrangement joins TRBV6-5 to TRBJ2-4, with D hard to call. CDR3 length equals 14 residues. Germline V lookup: CDR1 MNHEY, CDR2 SVGAGI. The ends were cut back, 0 bases at V and 1 base at J, with 4 bases in the middle. The CDR3 reads CASSYSYAKNIQYF. The CDR3 bases are TGTGCCAGCAGTTACTCATATGCCAAAAACATTCAGTACTTC.

Notes on this clone: Other DNA sequences in this specimen translate into the identical CDR3. The chain links TRBV28 to TRBJ2-5; a weak D match, TRBD2 (5 bases). Germline assignment: CDR1 MDHEN and CDR2 SYDVKM. The CDR3 has 13 residues. Trimming stripped 2 bases from V and 5 bases from J, with 9 bases between. The CDR3 is CASSLGGGETQYF. The DNA for the CDR3 is TGTGCCAGCAGTTTAGGAGGCGGGGAGACCCAGTACTTC.

This chain joins TRBV11-2 and TRBJ2-7; TRBD2 agrees at 11 bases. From germline, CDR1 is SGHAT and CDR2 FQNNGV. The trim removed 2 bases at V and 3 bases at J, leaving 6 bases unmatched. The CDR3 extends over 16 amino acids. DNA of the CDR3: TGTGCCAGCAGCTTACCGGGACTAGCGGTCCGCTACGAGCAGTACTTC. This encodes CASSLPGLAVRYEQYF.

This clone was detected only a few times. The chain is built from TRBV4-1 and TRBJ2-1; 14 bases match TRBD2. CDR1 MGHRA and CDR2 YSYEKL come from the germline V gene. The V and J ends lost 4 bases and 3 bases, in that order; junction bases with no gene match: 11. The CDR3 is 19 amino acids. The CDR3 nucleotides are TGCGCCAGCAGCCCTTGGACTAGCGGGAGGACACACCTCTACAATGAGCAGTTCTTC. Protein sequence: CASSPWTSGRTHLYNEQFF.

V and J are TRBV13 and TRBJ2-1, with 7 nucleotides matching TRBD1. V was clipped by 7 bases and J by 6 bases; unmatched bases: 12. The CDR3 spans 15 residues. From germline, CDR1 is PRHDT and CDR2 FYEKMQ (reference sequence). This CDR3 is CASTEYSSGGNEQFF. CDR3 coding DNA: TGTGCCAGCACCGAATACAGCTCAGGGGGCAATGAGCAGTTCTTC.

This clone was recorded only once. The chain is built from TRBV28 and TRBJ1-5; TRBD1 might be the D (6 bases). The CDR3 is made up of 14 amino acids. Germline values: CDR1 MDHEN, CDR2 SYDVKM. The V end was cut by 3 bases, the J end by 4 bases, with 10 bases between. This chain's CDR3 is CASSFYRENQPQHF. The CDR3 bases are TGTGCCAGCAGTTTTTACAGGGAAAATCAGCCCCAGCATTTT. Full variable domain (missing parts from reference TRBV28 and TRBJ1-5): DVKVTQSSRYLVKRTGEKVFLECVQDMDHENMFWYRQDPGLGLRLIYFSYDVKMKEKGDIPEGYSVSREKKERFSLILESASTNQTSMYLCASSFYRENQPQHFGDGTRLSIL.

The CDR3 nucleotides read TGTGCCAGTAGTCTGGGACAGATCTATGGCTACACCTTC. This sequence encodes CASSLGQIYGYTF. The chain carries TRBV19 and TRBJ1-2; 7 nucleotides agree with TRBD1. The junction had 4 bases not matched to a gene; V was cut back by 5 bases and J by 4 bases. This CDR3 has 13 residues. Germline CDR1 and CDR2: LNHDA and SQIVND (reference sequence).

The count of this clone is one. This chain links TRBV6-1 with TRBJ1-4, with 7 bases fitting TRBD1. The V segment lost 1 base and the J segment 4 bases; nucleotides outside the gene matches: 3. The CDR3 has 15 amino acids. Germline loops: CDR1 MNHNS, CDR2 SASEGT. The CDR3 protein is CASSEEGQLNEKLFF. The CDR3 DNA reads TGTGCCAGCAGTGAAGAGGGACAGCTTAATGAAAAACTGTTTTTT.

This rearrangement joins TRBV13 to TRBJ2-7; 11 bases agree with TRBD2. CDR1 and CDR2 (germline): PRHDT, FYEKMQ (reference sequence). V dropped 5 bases and J dropped 3; count of bases not matched to a gene: 3. CDR3 length equals 14 residues. The CDR3 region is CASSPTSGSYEQYF. CDR3 coding DNA: TGTGCCAGCAGCCCCACTAGCGGGAGCTACGAGCAGTACTTC. Full variable domain (rest looked up from reference TRBV13 and TRBJ2-7): AAGVIQSPRHLIKEKRETATLKCYPIPRHDTVYWYQQGPGQDPQFLISFYEKMQSDKGSIPDRFSAQQFSDYHSELNMSSLELGDSALYFCASSPTSGSYEQYFGPGTRLTVT.

The V and J genes are TRBV6-5 and TRBJ2-1, with no clear D. Per the germline V gene, CDR1 is MNHEY and CDR2 is SVGAGI. The CDR3 sequence is 12 residues long. The V end lost 6 bases, the J end lost 5 bases, and 8 bases lay between the germline ends. The CDR3 here is CASSPSDNEQFF. The DNA for the CDR3 is TGTGCCAGCAGCCCGAGTGACAATGAGCAGTTCTTC.

This chain connects TRBV4-1 to TRBJ2-7, with D maybe TRBD1 (6 bases). V lost 0 bases and J lost 4, with 13 bases in between. This CDR3 contains 15 residues. Germline values: CDR1 MGHRA, CDR2 YSYEKL. CDR3 sequence: CASSQDFGRGYEQYF. CDR3 DNA: TGCGCCAGCAGCCAAGATTTCGGCAGGGGATACGAGCAGTACTTC.

The chain uses TRBV5-6 and TRBJ1-1; possible D gene TRBD1, 6 bases. CDR1 is SGHDT and CDR2 is YYEEEE in the germline V gene. The V end was cut by 0 bases, the J end by 4 bases, with 10 bases between. The CDR3 contains 14 residues. The CDR3 loop reads CASSLGGGGTEAFF. The CDR3 DNA sequence: TGTGCCAGCAGCTTGGGCGGGGGCGGCACTGAAGCTTTCTTT. The full variable domain, completed using reference TRBV5-6 and TRBJ1-1, is DAGVTQSPTHLIKTRGQQVTLRCSPKSGHDTVSWYQQALGQGPQFIFQYYEEEERQRGNFPDRFSGHQFPNYSSELNVNALLLGDSALYLCASSLGGGGTEAFFGQGTRLTVV.

The chain employs TRBV4-3 and TRBJ2-7, with 7 bases lining up with TRBD1. J was trimmed by 4 bases and V by 0 bases; bases with no gene match: 9. Germline CDR1 is LGHNA and CDR2 is YSLEER. The CDR3 is 16 amino acids. CDR3: CASSQEQTGIWYEQYF. CDR3 coding DNA: TGCGCCAGCAGCCAAGAACAGACAGGGATTTGGTACGAGCAGTACTTC.

This clone was counted between two and nine times. CDR3 nucleotides: TGTGCCAGCAGCTTAAATCGAGGACTAGCCAATACCGAGCAGTACTTC. The encoded protein is CASSLNRGLANTEQYF. V and J are TRBV7-2 and TRBJ2-7; 8 nucleotides align to TRBD2. The V and J ends lost 2 bases and 6 bases, in that order; junction bases with no gene match: 12. This CDR3 has 16 residues. Germline V CDR1 and CDR2: SGHTA, FQGNSA.

The genes are TRBV18 and TRBJ2-5; 9 bases map to TRBD2. Germline loops: CDR1 KGHSH, CDR2 LQKENI. This CDR3 is built from 14 residues. Trimming removed 3 bases from V and 3 bases from J; junction bases left unmatched: 2. The DNA of the CDR3 is TGTGCCAGCTCACCTAGCGGGAGTAAAGAGACCCAGTACTTC. Its translation is CASSPSGSKETQYF.

Only a few counts were recorded for this clone. J is TRBJ1-1 and V is TRBV6-1, with D perhaps TRBD1 (5 bases). Germline CDR1 reads MNHNS; CDR2 reads SASEGT. Trimming cost V 1 base and J 0 bases, with 9 bases left between them. This CDR3 is 15 amino acids long. CDR3 sequence reads: CASSEVWTLNTEAFF. CDR3 bases: TGTGCCAGCAGTGAAGTATGGACATTGAACACTGAAGCTTTCTTT.

This clone appeared a single time. The chain is built from TRBV10-3 and TRBJ2-1, with 7 bases fitting TRBD2. Trimming removed 4 bases from V and 3 bases from J; junction bases left unmatched: 9. CDR1 and CDR2 (germline): ENHRY, SYGVKD. The CDR3 has 16 amino acids. CDR3: CAISVGVSGYYNEQFF. In DNA form, the CDR3 reads TGTGCCATCAGTGTGGGAGTTAGCGGGTACTACAATGAGCAGTTCTTC.